Listed below are T cell receptor beta chains from one sample, sequenced in a study of blood T cell repertoires in COVID-19. Only in-frame clones appear in the TCRdb table, and some are missing; sequencing was by immunoSEQ multiplex PCR. This table holds about 80,000 clones, roughly three quarters found once. The sample comprised peripheral blood. The receptors stem from a man aged 70 or older with active or convalescent COVID-19. Each CDR3 is given with its conserved first and last residue. The order of the fields is J gene, V gene, clone size, CDR3 protein. Where a row states a size, it is once, few, many or the class of an expanded clone; other rows omit it.

j_call: TRBJ2-7
v_call: TRBV7-9
clone_size: -
cdr3_aa: CASSLTAGYEQYF

j_call: TRBJ1-1
v_call: TRBV15
clone_size: -
cdr3_aa: CATSNRDTEAFF

j_call: TRBJ2-4
v_call: TRBV11-3
clone_size: -
cdr3_aa: CASSTGGETTGLAKNIQYF

j_call: TRBJ1-5
v_call: TRBV6-6
clone_size: -
cdr3_aa: CASGTASNQPQHF

j_call: TRBJ2-5
v_call: TRBV5-1
clone_size: -
cdr3_aa: CASSLAGEAGGQETQYF

j_call: TRBJ1-3
v_call: TRBV19
clone_size: -
cdr3_aa: CASSRAIGWSGNTIYF

j_call: TRBJ2-7
v_call: TRBV7-6
clone_size: -
cdr3_aa: CASSLAGTGGYEQYF

j_call: TRBJ1-4
v_call: TRBV5-1
clone_size: -
cdr3_aa: CASSLDPVTNEKLFF

j_call: TRBJ1-4
v_call: TRBV18
clone_size: -
cdr3_aa: CASSPGTGNEKLFF

j_call: TRBJ1-2
v_call: TRBV6-6
clone_size: few
cdr3_aa: CASSSGQGARVYGYTF

j_call: TRBJ2-1
v_call: TRBV6-5
clone_size: once
cdr3_aa: CASALGGDNEQFF

j_call: TRBJ1-3
v_call: TRBV23-1
clone_size: -
cdr3_aa: CASSLKLRNTIYF

j_call: TRBJ1-5
v_call: TRBV4-1
clone_size: -
cdr3_aa: CASSQGAGLSNQPQHF

j_call: TRBJ1-6
v_call: TRBV25-1
clone_size: few
cdr3_aa: CASTKEHRGSPLHF

j_call: TRBJ2-3
v_call: TRBV3-1/TRBV3-2
clone_size: -
cdr3_aa: CASSQLAGGSGDTQYF

j_call: TRBJ1-2
v_call: TRBV29-1
clone_size: -
cdr3_aa: CSVWTFTYGYTF

j_call: TRBJ1-3
v_call: TRBV7-9
clone_size: -
cdr3_aa: CASSVSRGGANTIYF

j_call: TRBJ2-7
v_call: TRBV27
clone_size: -
cdr3_aa: CASSLYRGINEQYF

j_call: TRBJ2-7
v_call: TRBV6-2/TRBV6-3
clone_size: -
cdr3_aa: CASSYVRTSGMSSYEQYF

j_call: TRBJ2-5
v_call: TRBV24-1
clone_size: -
cdr3_aa: CATSGGLAGETQYF

j_call: TRBJ1-3
v_call: TRBV7-9
clone_size: -
cdr3_aa: CASSPRTGGTIYF

j_call: TRBJ1-4
v_call: TRBV20-1
clone_size: -
cdr3_aa: CSASPGTGGSDEKLFF

j_call: TRBJ1-3
v_call: TRBV18
clone_size: -
cdr3_aa: CASSRQGEGNTIYF

j_call: TRBJ2-4
v_call: TRBV9
clone_size: -
cdr3_aa: CASSVSGQKNIQYF

j_call: TRBJ2-7
v_call: TRBV23-1
clone_size: -
cdr3_aa: CASSQYLQEGYEQYF

j_call: TRBJ2-2
v_call: TRBV28
clone_size: -
cdr3_aa: CASSLSLAGHTGELFF

j_call: TRBJ1-5
v_call: TRBV28
clone_size: -
cdr3_aa: CASKTVSGQPQHF

j_call: TRBJ1-6
v_call: TRBV30
clone_size: -
cdr3_aa: CAFGGHSPLHF

j_call: TRBJ2-3
v_call: TRBV10-3
clone_size: -
cdr3_aa: CATSSGPTTDTQYF

j_call: TRBJ2-3
v_call: TRBV6-4
clone_size: -
cdr3_aa: CASSDSPSPGATDTQYF

j_call: TRBJ2-7
v_call: TRBV28
clone_size: -
cdr3_aa: CASQTGFYEQYF

j_call: TRBJ2-2
v_call: TRBV7-2
clone_size: many
cdr3_aa: CASSSTHTGELFF

j_call: TRBJ2-3
v_call: TRBV12-5
clone_size: -
cdr3_aa: CASGSGGDPTDTQYF

j_call: TRBJ1-5
v_call: TRBV3-1/TRBV3-2
clone_size: few
cdr3_aa: CASSLDRANQPQHF

j_call: TRBJ2-1
v_call: TRBV15
clone_size: -
cdr3_aa: CATSWTGGYNEQFF

j_call: TRBJ2-1
v_call: TRBV27
clone_size: -
cdr3_aa: CASSLVLAGGNEQFF

j_call: TRBJ2-5
v_call: TRBV5-4
clone_size: -
cdr3_aa: CASSFDRLAGQETQYF

j_call: TRBJ2-7
v_call: TRBV6-1
clone_size: -
cdr3_aa: CASSEAGQETYEQYF

j_call: TRBJ1-4
v_call: TRBV19
clone_size: once
cdr3_aa: CASRTGQSNEKLFF

j_call: TRBJ1-5
v_call: TRBV19
clone_size: many
cdr3_aa: CASNRRALSNQPQHF

j_call: TRBJ2-7
v_call: TRBV15
clone_size: -
cdr3_aa: CATSSRGDNEQYF